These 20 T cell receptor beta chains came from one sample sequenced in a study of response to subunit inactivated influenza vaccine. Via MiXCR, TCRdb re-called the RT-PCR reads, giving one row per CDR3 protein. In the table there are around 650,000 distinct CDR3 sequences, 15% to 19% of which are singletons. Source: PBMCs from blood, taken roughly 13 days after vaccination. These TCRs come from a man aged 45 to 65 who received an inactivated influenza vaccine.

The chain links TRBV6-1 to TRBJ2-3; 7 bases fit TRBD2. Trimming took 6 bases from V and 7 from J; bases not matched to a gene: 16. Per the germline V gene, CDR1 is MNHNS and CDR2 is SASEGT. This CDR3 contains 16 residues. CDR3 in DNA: TGTGCCAGCAGCCCCCCCGGGACTACCCCTAAAAATACGCAGTATTTT. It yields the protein CASSPPGTTPKNTQYF.

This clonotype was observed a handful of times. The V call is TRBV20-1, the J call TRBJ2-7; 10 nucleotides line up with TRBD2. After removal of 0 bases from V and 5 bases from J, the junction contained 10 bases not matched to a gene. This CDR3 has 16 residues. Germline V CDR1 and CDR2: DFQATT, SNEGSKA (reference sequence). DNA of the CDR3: TGCAGTGCTAGAGACGTGAGGCTAGCGGGAGCGAACGAGCAGTACTTC. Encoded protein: CSARDVRLAGANEQYF.

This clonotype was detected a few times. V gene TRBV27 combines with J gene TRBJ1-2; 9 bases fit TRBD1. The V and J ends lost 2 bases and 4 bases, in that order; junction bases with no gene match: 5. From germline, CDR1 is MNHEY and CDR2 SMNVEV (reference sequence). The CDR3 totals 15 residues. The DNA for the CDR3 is TGTGCCAGCAGTTTACGGCCGGGACAGGGCTATGGCTACACCTTC. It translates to CASSLRPGQGYGYTF.

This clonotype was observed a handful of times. The chain's CDR3 is CASHGADYGYTF. DNA for the CDR3: TGTGCCAGCCATGGGGCTGACTATGGCTACACCTTC. The J gene is TRBJ1-2, the V gene TRBV6-2 or TRBV6-3; D is possibly TRBD1 (5 bases). The germline V gene encodes CDR1 MNHEY and CDR2 SVGEGT. Trimming removed 8 bases from V and 3 bases from J, with 10 bases in between. The CDR3 spans 12 residues.

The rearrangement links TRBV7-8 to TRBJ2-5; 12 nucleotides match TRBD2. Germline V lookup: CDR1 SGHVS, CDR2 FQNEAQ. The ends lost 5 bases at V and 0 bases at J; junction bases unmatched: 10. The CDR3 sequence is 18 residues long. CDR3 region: CASSIRRLAGADQETQYF. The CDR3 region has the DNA TGTGCCAGCAGCATAAGGAGACTAGCGGGGGCCGACCAAGAGACCCAGTACTTC.

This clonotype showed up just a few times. Here the CDR3 reads CASSVPTGYYGYTF. The CDR3 bases are TGTGCCAGCAGCGTACCTACAGGGTACTATGGCTACACCTTC. The rearrangement joins TRBV7-2 to TRBJ1-2; D might be TRBD1 (6 bases). Germline assignment: CDR1 SGHTA and CDR2 FQGNSA. This CDR3 region has 14 residues. V was cut by 5 bases and J by 3 bases, with 13 bases left in between.

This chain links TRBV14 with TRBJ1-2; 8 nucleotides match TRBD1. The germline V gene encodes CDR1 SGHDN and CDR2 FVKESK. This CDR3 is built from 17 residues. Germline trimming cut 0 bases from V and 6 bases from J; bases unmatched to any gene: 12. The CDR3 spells CASSQEKLPGTGHGYTF. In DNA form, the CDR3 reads TGTGCCAGCAGCCAAGAGAAGTTACCTGGGACAGGACATGGCTACACCTTC.

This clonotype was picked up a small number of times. The CDR3 DNA reads TGCGCCAGCAGCTTAGTACCCACCATGGGGGAGCAGTACTTC. It specifies CASSLVPTMGEQYF. The rearrangement joins TRBV5-1 to TRBJ2-7, with D hard to call. Trimming took off 2 bases at V and 7 bases at J, with 16 bases between the two ends. Germline V gives CDR1 SGHRS, CDR2 YFSETQ. The CDR3 extends over 14 amino acids.

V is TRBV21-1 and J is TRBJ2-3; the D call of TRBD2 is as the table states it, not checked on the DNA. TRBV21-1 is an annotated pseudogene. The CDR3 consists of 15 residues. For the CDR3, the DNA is TGTGCCAGCAGGGGACTAGCGGGAAGCCCAGATACGCAGTATTTT. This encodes CASRGLAGSPDTQYF.

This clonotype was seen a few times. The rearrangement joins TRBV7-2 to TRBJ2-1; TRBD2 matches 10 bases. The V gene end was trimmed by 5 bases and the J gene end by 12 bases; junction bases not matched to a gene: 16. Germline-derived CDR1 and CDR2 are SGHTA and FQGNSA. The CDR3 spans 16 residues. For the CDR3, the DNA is TGTGCCAGCAGCGTCACTAGCGGGGTCCAATTAGATCGGCAGTTCTTC. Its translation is CASSVTSGVQLDRQFF.

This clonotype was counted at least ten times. The CDR3 region is CASSLEQIHSNQPQHF. The CDR3 DNA sequence: TGTGCCAGCAGCTTGGAACAGATCCATAGCAATCAGCCCCAGCATTTT. J is TRBJ1-5 and V is TRBV5-5; D is ambiguous. Trimming stripped 0 bases from V and 0 bases from J, with 10 bases between. The CDR3 is 16 amino acids. The germline CDR1 and CDR2 sequences are SGHKS and YYEKEE (reference sequence).

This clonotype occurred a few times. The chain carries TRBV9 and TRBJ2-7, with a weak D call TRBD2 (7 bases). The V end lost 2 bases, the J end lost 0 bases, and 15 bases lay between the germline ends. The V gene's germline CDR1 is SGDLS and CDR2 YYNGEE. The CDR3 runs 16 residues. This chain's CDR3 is CASSVGEGHPSYEQYF. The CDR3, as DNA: TGTGCCAGCAGCGTGGGGGAGGGACATCCCTCCTACGAGCAGTACTTC.

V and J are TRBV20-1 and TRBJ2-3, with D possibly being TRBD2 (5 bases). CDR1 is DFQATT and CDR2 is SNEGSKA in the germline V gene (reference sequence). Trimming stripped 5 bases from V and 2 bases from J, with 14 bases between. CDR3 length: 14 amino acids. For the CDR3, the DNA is TGCAGTGCTGGGGTCGGGGTCCTCACAGATACGCAGTATTTT. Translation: CSAGVGVLTDTQYF.

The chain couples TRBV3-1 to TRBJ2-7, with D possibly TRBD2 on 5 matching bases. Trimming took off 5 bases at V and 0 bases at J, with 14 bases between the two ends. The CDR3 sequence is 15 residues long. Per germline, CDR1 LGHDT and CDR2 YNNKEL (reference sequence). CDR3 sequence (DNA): TGTGCCAGCAGCAAGGACTTTCTGACCTCCTACGAGCAGTACTTC. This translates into CASSKDFLTSYEQYF.

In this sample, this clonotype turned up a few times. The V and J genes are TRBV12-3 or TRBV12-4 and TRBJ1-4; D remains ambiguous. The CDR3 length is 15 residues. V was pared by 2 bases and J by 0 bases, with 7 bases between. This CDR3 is CASSLRRPTNEKLFF. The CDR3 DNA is TGTGCCAGCAGTTTAAGGCGCCCAACTAATGAAAAACTGTTTTTT.

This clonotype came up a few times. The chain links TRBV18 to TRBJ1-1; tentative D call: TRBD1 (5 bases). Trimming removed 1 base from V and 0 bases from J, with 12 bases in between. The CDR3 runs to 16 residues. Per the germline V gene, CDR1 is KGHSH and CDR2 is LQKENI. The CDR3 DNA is TGTGCCAGCTCACCACAGGGGCCCGAATTGAACACTGAAGCTTTCTTT. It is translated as CASSPQGPELNTEAFF. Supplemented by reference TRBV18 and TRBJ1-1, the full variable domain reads NAGVMQNPRHLVRRRGQEARLRCSPMKGHSHVYWYRQLPEEGLKFMVYLQKENIIDESGMPKERFSAEFPKEGPSILRIQQVVRGDSAAYFCASSPQGPELNTEAFFGQGTRLTVV.

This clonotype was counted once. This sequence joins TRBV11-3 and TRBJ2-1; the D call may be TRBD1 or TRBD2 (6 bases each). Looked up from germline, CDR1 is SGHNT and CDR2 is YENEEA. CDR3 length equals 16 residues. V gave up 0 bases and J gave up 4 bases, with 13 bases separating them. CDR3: CASSLDRGRGYNEQFF. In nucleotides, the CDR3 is TGTGCCAGCAGCTTAGATCGGGGGCGAGGGTACAATGAGCAGTTCTTC.

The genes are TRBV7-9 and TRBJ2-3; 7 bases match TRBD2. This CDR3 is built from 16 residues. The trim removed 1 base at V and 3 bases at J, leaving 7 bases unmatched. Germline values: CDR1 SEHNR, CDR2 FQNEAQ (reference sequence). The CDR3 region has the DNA TGTGCCAGCAGCTTAGATCGACTAGCTGTGACAGATACGCAGTATTTT. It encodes CASSLDRLAVTDTQYF.

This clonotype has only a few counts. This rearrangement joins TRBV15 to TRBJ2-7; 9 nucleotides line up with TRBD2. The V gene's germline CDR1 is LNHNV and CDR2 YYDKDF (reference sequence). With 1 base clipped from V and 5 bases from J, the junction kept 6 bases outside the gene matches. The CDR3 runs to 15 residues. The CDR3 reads CATSRGSGGPHEQYF. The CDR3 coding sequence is TGTGCCACCAGCAGAGGTAGCGGGGGACCCCACGAGCAGTACTTC. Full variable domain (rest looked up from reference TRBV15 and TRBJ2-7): DAMVIQNPRYQVTQFGKPVTLSCSQTLNHNVMYWYQQKSSQAPKLLFHYYDKDFNNEADTPDNFQSRRPNTSFCFLDIRSPGLGDTAMYLCATSRGSGGPHEQYFGPGTRLTVT.

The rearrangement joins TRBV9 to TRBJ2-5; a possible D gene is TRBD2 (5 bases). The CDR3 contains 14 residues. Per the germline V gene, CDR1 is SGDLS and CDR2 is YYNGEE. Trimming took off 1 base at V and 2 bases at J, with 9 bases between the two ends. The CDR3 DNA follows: TGTGCCAGCAGCGTAACGGGAACTCAAGAGACCCAGTACTTC. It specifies CASSVTGTQETQYF. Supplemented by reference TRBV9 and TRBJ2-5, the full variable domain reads DSGVTQTPKHLITATGQRVTLRCSPRSGDLSVYWYQQSLDQGLQFLIQYYNGEERAKGNILERFSAQQFPDLHSELNLSSLELGDSALYFCASSVTGTQETQYFGPGTRLLVL.